This T cell receptor (beta chain) stems from a study of T cell changes during pregnancy in multiple sclerosis. Per germline, CDR1 MDHEN and CDR2 SYDVKM. The CDR3 runs to 14 residues. J was trimmed by 8 bases and V by 5 bases; bases with no gene match: 7. Using immunoSEQ multiplex PCR, the repertoire was profiled, and TCRdb retains in-frame clones only, with some absent. The sample lists 90,000 to 120,000 clones; approximately 90% were seen once. This specimen consisted of peripheral blood, obtained in the second trimester of pregnancy. The receptor was isolated from a female donor with multiple sclerosis, enrolled in a pregnancy study. The rearrangement links TRBV28 to TRBJ2-1; 9 bases are shared with TRBD1. In nucleotides, the CDR3 is TGTGCCAGCAGTAGGACAGGGGCAGCCGATGAGCAGTTCTTC. This gives the protein CASSRTGAADEQFF.